What follows are 10 T cell receptor beta chains derived from one specimen sequenced in a study of blood T cell repertoires in COVID-19. Using immunoSEQ multiplex PCR, the repertoire was profiled, and TCRdb retains in-frame clones only, with some absent. The sample yields roughly 100,000 clones, 80% to 85% seen once. Input material: peripheral blood. The receptors shown here come from a woman of 80 years or more with acute or convalescent COVID-19.

This chain joins TRBV5-1 and TRBJ1-1; the D is unclear. Germline CDR1 and CDR2: SGHRS and YFSETQ. Trimming took 2 bases from V and 3 from J, leaving 8 bases between them. The CDR3 runs 13 residues. CDR3 sequence reads: CASSFTTDTEAFF. DNA of the CDR3: TGCGCCAGCAGCTTTACCACGGACACTGAAGCTTTCTTT.

This chain links TRBV12-3 or TRBV12-4 with TRBJ1-3; D gene unclear. The CDR3 is made up of 13 amino acids. V dropped 4 bases and J dropped 0 bases, with 4 bases sitting between them. Written as DNA, the CDR3 is TGTGCCAGCAGTTCGTACTCTGGAAACACCATATATTTT. It codes for CASSSYSGNTIYF.

The chain combines TRBV24-1 with TRBJ2-3; D call uncertain. V lost 3 bases and J 10 bases, leaving 13 bases between the germline ends. Germline V gene data show CDR1 as KGHDR and CDR2 as SFDVKD. The length of the CDR3 is 13 residues. CDR3 DNA: TGTGCCACCAGTGATGGAGTTCCGGGTTCGCAGTATTTT. This translates into CATSDGVPGSQYF.

This chain joins TRBV28 and TRBJ2-4; D gene ambiguous. Trimming took 7 bases from V and 4 from J, leaving 14 bases between them. Germline CDR1 MDHEN, CDR2 SYDVKM. The CDR3 runs 14 residues. CDR3 amino acids: CASNEPRRKNIQYF. DNA for the CDR3: TGTGCCAGCAATGAACCGAGGCGGAAAAACATTCAGTACTTC.

This chain uses TRBV2 with TRBJ2-3, with D possibly being TRBD2 (6 bases). V was trimmed by 6 bases and J by 4 bases, leaving 8 bases between them. Looked up from germline, CDR1 is SNHLY and CDR2 is FYNNEI. The CDR3 extends over 12 amino acids. The CDR3 loop reads CASRGDSDTQYF. The CDR3 DNA follows: TGTGCCAGCAGGGGGGACTCAGATACGCAGTATTTT.

The chain couples TRBV15 to TRBJ2-1; TRBD2 agrees at 9 bases. Trimming took 2 bases from V and 9 from J; bases not matched to a gene: 2. This CDR3 is built from 13 residues. Germline V lookup: CDR1 LNHNV, CDR2 YYDKDF (reference sequence). The chain's CDR3 is CATSRYSGGEQFF. The DNA for the CDR3 is TGTGCCACCAGCAGATATAGCGGGGGTGAGCAGTTCTTC.

The V call is TRBV10-3, the J call TRBJ2-1, with TRBD2 matching over 7 bases. With 6 bases clipped from V and 9 bases from J, the junction kept 5 bases outside the gene matches. The V gene's germline CDR1 is ENHRY and CDR2 SYGVKD. The CDR3 has 12 amino acids. The CDR3 reads CAISRPGGEQFF. Here the CDR3 DNA reads TGTGCCATCAGCCGCCCGGGGGGTGAGCAGTTCTTC.

This clone was observed once. This rearrangement joins TRBV5-5 to TRBJ2-3; the match to TRBD2 covers 7 bases. Germline loops: CDR1 SGHKS, CDR2 YYEKEE (reference sequence). The CDR3 extends over 14 amino acids. V trimming: 4 bases; J trimming: 2 bases; junction bases outside the gene matches: 4. CDR3 amino acids: CASSVRDYTDTQYF. Here the CDR3 DNA reads TGTGCCAGCAGCGTCCGGGACTACACAGATACGCAGTATTTT. Full variable domain (remainder filled in from reference TRBV5-5 and TRBJ2-3): DAGVTQSPTHLIKTRGQQVTLRCSPISGHKSVSWYQQVLGQGPQFIFQYYEKEERGRGNFPDRFSARQFPNYSSELNVNALLLGDSALYLCASSVRDYTDTQYFGPGTRLTVL.

The chain links TRBV12-3 or TRBV12-4 to TRBJ2-1, with D unclear. The CDR3 has 13 amino acids. V lost 7 bases and J 2 bases, leaving 9 bases between the germline ends. CDR3 residues: CASTFYTYNEQFF. CDR3 DNA: TGTGCCAGCACTTTCTATACCTACAATGAGCAGTTCTTC.

This clone occurred a few times. Other DNA sequences in the same sample also yield this CDR3. This chain connects TRBV5-1 to TRBJ2-3; TRBD2 aligns across 8 bases. Germline-derived CDR1 and CDR2 are SGHRS and YFSETQ. V shed 0 bases and J 0 bases; nucleotides not matched to a gene: 3. This CDR3 has 16 residues. CDR3 region: CASSLVAGSSTDTQYF. CDR3 DNA sequence: TGCGCCAGCAGCTTGGTAGCGGGGTCTAGCACAGATACGCAGTATTTT.